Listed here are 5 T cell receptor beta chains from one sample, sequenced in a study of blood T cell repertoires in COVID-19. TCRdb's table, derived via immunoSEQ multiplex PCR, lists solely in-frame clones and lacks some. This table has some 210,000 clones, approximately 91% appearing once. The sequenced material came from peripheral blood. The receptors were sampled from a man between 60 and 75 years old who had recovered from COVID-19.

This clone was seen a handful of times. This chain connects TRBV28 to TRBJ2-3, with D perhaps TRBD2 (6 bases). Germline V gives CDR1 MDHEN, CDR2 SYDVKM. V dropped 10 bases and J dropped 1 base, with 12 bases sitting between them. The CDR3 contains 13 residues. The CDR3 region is CATRDSRTDTQYF. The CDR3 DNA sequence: TGTGCCACCAGGGACTCCCGCACAGATACGCAGTATTTT.

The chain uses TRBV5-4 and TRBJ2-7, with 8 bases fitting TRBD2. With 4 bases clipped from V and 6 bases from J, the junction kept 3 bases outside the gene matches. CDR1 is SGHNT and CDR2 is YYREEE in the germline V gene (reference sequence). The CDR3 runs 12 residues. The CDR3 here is CASSGLAGEQYF. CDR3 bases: TGTGCCAGCAGCGGACTAGCAGGCGAGCAGTACTTC.

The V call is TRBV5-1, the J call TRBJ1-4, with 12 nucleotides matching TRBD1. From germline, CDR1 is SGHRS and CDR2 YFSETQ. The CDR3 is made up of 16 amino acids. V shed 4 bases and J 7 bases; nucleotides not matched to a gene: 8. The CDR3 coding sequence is TGCGCCAGCAGCAGCGGGGACAGGGGGCCGGGTGAAAAACTGTTTTTT. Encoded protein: CASSSGDRGPGEKLFF. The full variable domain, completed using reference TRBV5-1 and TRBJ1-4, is KAGVTQTPRYLIKTRGQQVTLSCSPISGHRSVSWYQQTPGQGLQFLFEYFSETQRNKGNFPGRFSGRQFSNSRSEMNVSTLELGDSALYLCASSSGDRGPGEKLFFGSGTQLSVL.

The CDR3, as DNA: TGTGCCAGCTCAGGGAGGACGGACTATGGCTACACCTTC. Its translation: CASSGRTDYGYTF. This chain uses TRBV6-6 with TRBJ1-2, with D possibly being TRBD1 (5 bases). The CDR3 extends over 13 amino acids. Germline values: CDR1 MNHNY, CDR2 SVGAGI (reference sequence). Trimming cost V 8 bases and J 3 bases, with 13 bases left between them.

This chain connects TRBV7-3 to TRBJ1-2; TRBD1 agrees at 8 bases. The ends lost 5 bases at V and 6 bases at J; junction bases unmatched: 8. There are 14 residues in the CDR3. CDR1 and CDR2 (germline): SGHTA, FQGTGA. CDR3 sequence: CASSPRTGNHGYTF. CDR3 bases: TGTGCCAGCAGCCCCCGGACAGGGAACCATGGCTACACCTTC. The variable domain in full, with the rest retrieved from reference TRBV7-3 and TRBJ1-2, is GAGVSQTPSNKVTEKGKYVELRCDPISGHTALYWYRQSLGQGPEFLIYFQGTGAADDSGLPNDRFFAVRPEGSVSTLKIQRTERGDSAVYLCASSPRTGNHGYTFGSGTRLTVV.